Sample share makes the clone carrying this T cell receptor (beta chain) large. No antigen is known for it. The QIAseq Immune Repertoire TCR panel built the libraries from roughly 16 ng of total RNA. TCRdb called the reads again in MiXCR, with one record for every CDR3 protein. The sample has approximately 530 distinct CDR3 sequences, approximately 6.7% seen once. Live CD3+CD8+TCRalphabeta+ cells were sorted into four subsets by PD-1 and/or TIGIT. The CDR3 length is 18 residues. Germline V gene lookup returns CDR1 KGHDR and CDR2 SFDVKD. V lost 0 bases and J lost 9; bases outside the gene matches: 12. The data were taken from a study of circulating CD8 cells and anti-PD-1 response in melanoma. Study context: Complete or partial response defined responders; stable or progressive disease, non-responders.

The study's findings and limits: Clonotype sharing was highest between DPOS and TIGIT subsets. A small cohort with few responders supplied the baseline and M1 comparisons.

This specimen consisted of CD8+ T cells from PBMCs, obtained at baseline or after one month of anti-PD-1 therapy (not recorded which). The receptor's source is a human donor with melanoma. This sequence joins TRBV24-1 and TRBJ2-1; 11 bases fit TRBD2. DNA of the CDR3: TGTGCCACCAGTGATTTGGGAACCTTAGCGGGGGGGCCGCGTGAGCAGTTCTTC. Amino acid sequence: CATSDLGTLAGGPREQFF.